This T cell receptor (beta chain) was recovered during a study of cytotoxic CD8 clonotypes in ibrutinib-treated CLL. Study-level information: Sequencing produced an average of about 260,000 productive templates and under 100,000 productive rearrangements per sample. Study-wide results and limits: Shared public clonotypes were rare, and on treatment they either got smaller or stayed the same.

Investigators sourced approximately 2 micrograms of genomic DNA from cryopreserved PBMCs for TCR beta libraries. Investigators sought sequencing depths of between 1 in 200,000 and 1 in 1 million T cells. The protocol was immunoSEQ multiplex PCR, while the TCRdb copy is restricted to in-frame clones and leaves out a portion. The data show 120,000 to 150,000 clones, roughly 80% seen once. The CDR3 loop spans 9 amino acids. Comments on this clone: Its antigen is currently unknown.

The chain links TRBV21-1 to TRBJ2-4; the DNA was not used to check the table's D call, TRBD2. TRBV21-1 is marked as a pseudogene. The source material was PBMCs, sampled after 12 months of ibrutinib treatment. The clonotype was recovered from a human donor with chronic lymphocytic leukemia. This CDR3 reads CASRGDLNF. As DNA, the CDR3 is TGTGCCAGCAGGGGGGACTTGAACTTC.